The next 27 T cell receptor beta chains were all read from a single sample in a study of blood T cell repertoires in COVID-19. Here immunoSEQ multiplex PCR was the method, and the copy in TCRdb shows in-frame clones only, minus some. The sample includes approximately 220,000 clones, around 88% seen only once; the top ten take 7.5% to 9%. Material: peripheral blood. Receptors originate from a woman in her 50s with acute or convalescent COVID-19.

CDR3 sequence (DNA): TGTGCCAGCAGCTTAACTCGGGCGGGAAAGGAGAACGAGCAGTACTTC. Translated, it gives CASSLTRAGKENEQYF. This sequence joins TRBV7-3 and TRBJ2-7, with D perhaps TRBD2 (6 bases). CDR1 is SGHTA and CDR2 is FQGTGA in the germline V gene. The CDR3 length is 16 residues. V shed 0 bases and J shed 5 bases, with 17 bases lying between them. The whole variable domain, remainder taken from reference TRBV7-3 and TRBJ2-7, is GAGVSQTPSNKVTEKGKYVELRCDPISGHTALYWYRQSLGQGPEFLIYFQGTGAADDSGLPNDRFFAVRPEGSVSTLKIQRTERGDSAVYLCASSLTRAGKENEQYFGPGTRLTVT.

The chain joins TRBV9 to TRBJ1-5; D unresolved. V lost 3 bases, J lost 0 bases, and 7 bases lay in between. The CDR3 covers 14 residues. The germline CDR1 and CDR2 sequences are SGDLS and YYNGEE. The CDR3 loop is CASSAGGSNQPQHF. The CDR3 DNA reads as TGTGCCAGCAGCGCGGGTGGTAGCAATCAGCCCCAGCATTTT.

The genes are TRBV5-1 and TRBJ2-5, with 13 positions matching TRBD2. The ends lost 2 bases at V and 2 bases at J; junction bases unmatched: 15. Germline V gene lookup returns CDR1 SGHRS and CDR2 YFSETQ. This CDR3 comprises 20 residues. CDR3 sequence: CASSLIWTSGRIVGQETQYF. The CDR3 bases are TGCGCCAGCAGCTTAATATGGACTAGCGGGAGAATCGTGGGGCAAGAGACCCAGTACTTC.

In its sample, this clone was seen a few times. The J gene is TRBJ2-5, the V gene TRBV5-4; D might be TRBD2 (5 bases). V was shortened by 0 bases and J by 7 bases, with 10 bases between the two germline ends. The CDR3 is made up of 13 amino acids. CDR1 SGHNT and CDR2 YYREEE come from the germline V gene (reference sequence). In DNA, the CDR3 is TGTGCCAGCAGCTTGGAAGTCCGGGGGACCCAGTACTTC. Protein sequence: CASSLEVRGTQYF. Drawing the rest from reference TRBV5-4 and TRBJ2-5, the complete variable domain is ETGVTQSPTHLIKTRGQQVTLRCSSQSGHNTVSWYQQALGQGPQFIFQYYREEENGRGNFPPRFSGLQFPNYSSELNVNALELDDSALYLCASSLEVRGTQYFGPGTRLLVL.

J is TRBJ2-5 and V is TRBV7-2, with 10 bases aligning to TRBD2. V was clipped by 5 bases and J by 4 bases; unmatched bases: 4. The CDR3 totals 14 residues. Germline V gene sequence: CDR1 SGHTA, CDR2 FQGNSA. The CDR3, as DNA: TGTGCCAGCAGCCCCCGACTAGCGGGAGAGACCCAGTACTTC. Its protein product is CASSPRLAGETQYF.

The genes are TRBV11-3 and TRBJ1-2; TRBD1 agrees at 7 bases. The CDR3 spans 17 residues. Germline V gene sequence: CDR1 SGHNT, CDR2 YENEEA. V was pared by 0 bases and J by 0 bases, with 7 bases of the junction left unmatched. CDR3 nucleotide sequence: TGTGCCAGCAGCTTAGATCCCCAGGGGGGTACTAACTATGGCTACACCTTC. It is translated as CASSLDPQGGTNYGYTF.

This clone was counted once. V is TRBV6-6 and J is TRBJ1-4; tentatively, D is TRBD1 (6 bases). Looked up from germline, CDR1 is MNHNY and CDR2 is SVGAGI (reference sequence). The CDR3 loop spans 16 amino acids. V lost 4 bases, J lost 5 bases, and 17 bases lay in between. In nucleotides, the CDR3 is TGTGCCAGCAGTTCCCACGTCGACAGGTCAAATGAAAAACTGTTTTTT. Its protein is CASSSHVDRSNEKLFF.

The table lists this clone with a few counts. This sequence joins TRBV19 and TRBJ2-2; TRBD1 agrees at 7 bases. This CDR3 has 17 residues. With V trimmed by 4 bases and J by 6 bases, 14 bases remained unmatched. CDR1 and CDR2 (germline): LNHDA, SQIVND (reference sequence). The CDR3 protein is CASSTKGGALVPGELFF. The CDR3, as DNA: TGTGCCAGTAGTACCAAAGGGGGCGCGTTAGTCCCCGGGGAGCTGTTTTTT.

The chain employs TRBV2 and TRBJ2-1, with D possibly TRBD1 on 5 matching bases. V was cut by 2 bases and J by 4 bases, with 15 bases left in between. The CDR3 consists of 16 residues. The germline V gene encodes CDR1 SNHLY and CDR2 FYNNEI. The CDR3 coding sequence is TGTGCCAGCAGTGAAATGGCAGGGTTCCCTTACAATGAGCAGTTCTTC. This encodes CASSEMAGFPYNEQFF.

This clone has ten or more counts. This chain connects TRBV24-1 to TRBJ2-3; unclear D gene. Trimming took 0 bases from V and 0 from J, leaving 3 bases between them. The CDR3 is made up of 14 amino acids. Germline V lookup: CDR1 KGHDR, CDR2 SFDVKD. DNA for the CDR3: TGTGCCACCAGTGATTTGCAAAGCACAGATACGCAGTATTTT. It encodes CATSDLQSTDTQYF.

The chain uses TRBV5-6 and TRBJ1-2; D gene ambiguous. Germline assignment: CDR1 SGHDT and CDR2 YYEEEE. V lost 4 bases to trimming and J lost 2 bases, with 12 bases between them. The CDR3 is made up of 14 amino acids. CDR3 nucleotide sequence: TGTGCCAGCAGCCCCCCGGGAGGGAACTATGGCTACACCTTC. Its protein product is CASSPPGGNYGYTF.

The J gene is TRBJ1-2, the V gene TRBV2; 9 nucleotides agree with TRBD1. The CDR3 covers 15 residues. Germline values: CDR1 SNHLY, CDR2 FYNNEI. V shed 5 bases and J 0 bases; nucleotides not matched to a gene: 4. The CDR3: CASSRTGEPNYGYTF. CDR3 coding DNA: TGTGCCAGCAGTCGGACAGGGGAGCCTAACTATGGCTACACCTTC.

This rearrangement joins TRBV9 to TRBJ2-2; 7 nucleotides align to TRBD2. CDR1 is SGDLS and CDR2 is YYNGEE in the germline V gene. CDR3 length equals 17 residues. J was trimmed by 0 bases and V by 0 bases; bases with no gene match: 5. The CDR3, as DNA: TGTGCCAGCAGCGTAGAAACCGGGAGGCCGAACACCGGGGAGCTGTTTTTT. Translation gives CASSVETGRPNTGELFF.

The rearrangement uses TRBV11-2 and TRBJ2-3; D perhaps matches TRBD1 (6 bases). The CDR3 loop spans 14 amino acids. V gave up 4 bases and J gave up 0 bases, with 8 bases separating them. The germline V gene encodes CDR1 SGHAT and CDR2 FQNNGV. CDR3 in amino acids: CASSSRGSTDTQYF. CDR3 nucleotides: TGTGCCAGCAGCTCCAGGGGAAGCACAGATACGCAGTATTTT.

The chain's CDR3 is CSVLEPGTRGFNEQFF. In DNA, the CDR3 is TGCAGCGTACTAGAACCCGGGACTAGGGGTTTCAATGAGCAGTTCTTC. The rearrangement uses TRBV29-1 and TRBJ2-1; 8 positions agree with TRBD2. V trimming: 6 bases; J trimming: 6 bases; junction bases outside the gene matches: 16. This CDR3 has 16 residues. Germline-derived CDR1 and CDR2 are SQVTM and ANQGSEA.

The chain uses TRBV9 and TRBJ2-7; 8 bases are shared with TRBD2. CDR1 and CDR2 (germline): SGDLS, YYNGEE. This CDR3 has 16 residues. Losses at the gene ends were 0 bases for V and 1 base for J; bases not matched to a gene: 6. CDR3 in amino acids: CASSVDSLAGSYEQYF. Here the CDR3 DNA reads TGTGCCAGCAGCGTAGATTCTCTAGCGGGTTCCTACGAGCAGTACTTC.

The rearrangement uses TRBV5-4 and TRBJ2-7, with D tentatively TRBD1 (5 bases). This CDR3 spans 13 amino acids. Germline V CDR1 and CDR2: SGHNT, YYREEE (reference sequence). V lost 0 bases and J lost 7, with 11 bases in between. Here the CDR3 reads CASSLEQEIEQYF. The DNA for the CDR3 is TGTGCCAGCAGCTTGGAACAGGAGATTGAGCAGTACTTC.

The chain is built from TRBV28 and TRBJ2-7, with TRBD1 as a possible D gene (5 bases). Trimming removed 4 bases from V and 11 bases from J, with 15 bases in between. Germline CDR1 and CDR2: MDHEN and SYDVKM. The CDR3 spans 12 residues. CDR3 DNA: TGTGCCAGCAGTTCACAGGTTCCCGGCGAGTACTTC. Amino acids: CASSSQVPGEYF.

The chain links TRBV19 to TRBJ1-5, with a weak D call TRBD1 (5 bases). V was pared by 9 bases and J by 2 bases, with 20 bases between. From germline, CDR1 is LNHDA and CDR2 SQIVND (reference sequence). This CDR3 region has 16 residues. CDR3 region: CASRGWSGGGNQPQHF. The CDR3 nucleotides are TGTGCCAGCCGAGGGTGGTCTGGGGGGGGCAATCAGCCCCAGCATTTT.

CDR3 residues: CASSEETSVRREQFF. CDR3 nucleotide sequence: TGCGCCAGCAGTGAGGAGACTAGCGTTCGTCGCGAGCAGTTCTTC. The chain combines TRBV10-1 with TRBJ2-1; 8 bases map to TRBD2. Germline CDR1 WNHNN, CDR2 SYGVQD (reference sequence). Trimming took 2 bases from V and 10 from J; bases not matched to a gene: 10. The CDR3 is 15 residues long.

The chain carries TRBV5-4 and TRBJ2-1; D ambiguous. Deletions cut 0 bases from V and 4 bases from J, with 11 bases between. The CDR3 totals 15 residues. Germline CDR1 is SGHNT and CDR2 is YYREEE (reference sequence). The CDR3 sequence is CASSLGSPLYNEQFF. The DNA for the CDR3 is TGTGCCAGCAGCTTGGGGAGTCCCTTATACAATGAGCAGTTCTTC.

V is TRBV7-6 and J is TRBJ2-7; D is perhaps TRBD1 (6 bases). Per germline, CDR1 SGHVS and CDR2 FNYEAQ. The length of the CDR3 is 14 residues. V was cut by 5 bases and J by 2 bases, with 13 bases left in between. The CDR3 bases are TGTGCCAGCAGCCCCATGGGGGCCCCCTACGAGCAGTACTTC. Encoded protein: CASSPMGAPYEQYF.

The chain couples TRBV2 to TRBJ2-2; D remains ambiguous. The germline gives CDR1 SNHLY, CDR2 FYNNEI. The CDR3 is made up of 15 amino acids. Trimming removed 6 bases at V and 2 bases at J, with 13 bases between. The CDR3 coding sequence is TGTGCCAGCAGAATCCAGGCAGCTAACACCGGGGAGCTGTTTTTT. This translates into CASRIQAANTGELFF. Combining the CDR3 with reference TRBV2 and TRBJ2-2 gives the whole variable domain EPEVTQTPSHQVTQMGQEVILRCVPISNHLYFYWYRQILGQKVEFLVSFYNNEISEKSEIFDDQFSVERPDGSNFTLKIRSTKLEDSAMYFCASRIQAANTGELFFGEGSRLTVL.

The V gene is TRBV10-3, the J gene TRBJ2-1; 8 bases agree with TRBD1. The CDR3 runs to 16 residues. Germline lookup yields CDR1 ENHRY and CDR2 SYGVKD. Losses at the gene ends were 2 bases for V and 7 bases for J; bases not matched to a gene: 10. CDR3: CAISEQEQGVSNEQFF. CDR3 nucleotide sequence: TGTGCCATCAGTGAGCAAGAACAGGGGGTATCGAATGAGCAGTTCTTC.

The chain recombines TRBV5-1 with TRBJ2-3, with 8 bases lining up with TRBD2. The germline CDR1 and CDR2 sequences are SGHRS and YFSETQ. This CDR3 region has 19 residues. V lost 1 base to trimming and J lost 0 bases; unmatched junction nucleotides: 13. The chain's CDR3 is CASSLPSGSPLSSTDTQYF. The CDR3 DNA is TGCGCCAGCAGCTTGCCTAGCGGGTCCCCCCTATCTAGCACAGATACGCAGTATTTT.

This chain uses TRBV10-2 with TRBJ2-1; D may be TRBD2 (6 bases). This CDR3 is built from 12 residues. Trimming stripped 4 bases from V and 10 bases from J, with 11 bases between. Germline V gene data show CDR1 as WSHSY and CDR2 as SAAADI. The CDR3 bases are TGCGCCAGCAGTGTGGGACTTACCGAGCAGTTCTTC. This codes for CASSVGLTEQFF.

The chain employs TRBV30 and TRBJ2-7, with 10 positions matching TRBD1. The J segment lost 2 bases and the V segment lost 0 bases, leaving 1 base of the junction unmatched. From germline, CDR1 is GTSNPN and CDR2 SVGIG (reference sequence). This CDR3 has 14 residues. The CDR3 protein is CAWSVGQGAYEQYF. The CDR3 DNA is TGTGCCTGGAGTGTTGGACAGGGGGCCTACGAGCAGTACTTC.